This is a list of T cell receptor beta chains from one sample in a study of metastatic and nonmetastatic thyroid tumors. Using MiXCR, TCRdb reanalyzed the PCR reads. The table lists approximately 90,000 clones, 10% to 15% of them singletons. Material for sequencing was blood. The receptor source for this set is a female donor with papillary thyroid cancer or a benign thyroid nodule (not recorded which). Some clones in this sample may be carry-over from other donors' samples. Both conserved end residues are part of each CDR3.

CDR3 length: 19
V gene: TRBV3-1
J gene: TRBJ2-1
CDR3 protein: CASSQDPGLAGVSYNEQFF

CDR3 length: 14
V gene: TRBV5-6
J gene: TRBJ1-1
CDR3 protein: CASSSDPVWTEAFF

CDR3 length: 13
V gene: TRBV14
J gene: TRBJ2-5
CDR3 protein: CASSQKLQETQYF

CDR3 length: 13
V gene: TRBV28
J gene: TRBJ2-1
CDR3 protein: CASRDGSYNEQFF

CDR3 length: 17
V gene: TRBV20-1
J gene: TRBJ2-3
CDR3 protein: CSARSWGPGLAGDTQYF

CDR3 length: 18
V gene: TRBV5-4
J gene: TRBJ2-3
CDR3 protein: CASSLGGSGQGVRDTQYF

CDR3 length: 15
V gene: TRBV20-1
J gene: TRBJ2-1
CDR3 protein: CSARGGLVLLDEQFF

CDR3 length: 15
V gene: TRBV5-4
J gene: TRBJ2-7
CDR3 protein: CASSSPRDSDYEQYF

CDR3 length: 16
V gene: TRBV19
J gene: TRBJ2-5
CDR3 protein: CASTPRGPVSQETQYF

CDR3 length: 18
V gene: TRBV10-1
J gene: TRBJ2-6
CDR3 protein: CASSQNSSPRSGANVLTF

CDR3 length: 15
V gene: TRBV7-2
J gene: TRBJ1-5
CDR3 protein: CASSRTPGGNQPQHF

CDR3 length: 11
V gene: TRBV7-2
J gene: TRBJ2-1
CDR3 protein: CASSLSNEQFF

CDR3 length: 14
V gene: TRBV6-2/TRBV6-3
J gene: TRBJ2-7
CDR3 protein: CASLSAETTGEQYF

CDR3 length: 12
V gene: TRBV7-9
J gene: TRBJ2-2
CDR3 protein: CASSLADGELFF

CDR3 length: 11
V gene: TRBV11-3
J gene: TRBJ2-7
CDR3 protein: CASGGQYEQYF

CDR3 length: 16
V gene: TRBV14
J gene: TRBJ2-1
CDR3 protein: CASSQEGLFPYNEQFF

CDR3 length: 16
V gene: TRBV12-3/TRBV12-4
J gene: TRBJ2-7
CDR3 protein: CASSLGGSRTGREQYF

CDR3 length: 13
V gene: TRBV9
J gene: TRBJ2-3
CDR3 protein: CASSVDPQAGQYF

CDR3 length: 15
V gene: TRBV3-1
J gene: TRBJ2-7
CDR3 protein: CASSQAGRGVDEQYF

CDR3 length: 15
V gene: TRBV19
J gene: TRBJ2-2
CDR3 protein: CASSSRDRITGELFF

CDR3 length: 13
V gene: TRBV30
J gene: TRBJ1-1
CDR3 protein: CAWSVTPGGEAFF

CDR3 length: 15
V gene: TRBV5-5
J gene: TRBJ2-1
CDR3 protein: CASSIDLRAYNEQFF

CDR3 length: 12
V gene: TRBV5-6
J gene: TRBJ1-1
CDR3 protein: CASSFGASEAFF

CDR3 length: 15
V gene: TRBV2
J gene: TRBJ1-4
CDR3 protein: CASSGVGTVMEKLFF

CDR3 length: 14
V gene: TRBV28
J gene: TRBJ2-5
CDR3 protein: CASGLHRVQETQYF

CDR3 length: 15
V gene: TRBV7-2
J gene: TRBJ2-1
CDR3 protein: CASSLAGVNYNEQFF

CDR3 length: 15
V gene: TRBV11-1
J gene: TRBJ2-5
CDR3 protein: CASSPRRGEIKTQYF